What follows are 15 T cell receptor beta chains derived from one specimen sequenced in a study of siplizumab effects on memory and regulatory T cells. Only in-frame clones appear in the TCRdb table, and some are missing; sequencing was by immunoSEQ multiplex PCR. The table records 100,000 or so clones, about 92% of them present only once. Input material: Tregs sorted from blood. These receptors were taken from a human donor in good health.

This clone was observed a few times. The J gene is TRBJ2-3, the V gene TRBV7-9, with TRBD2 matching over 8 bases. Germline V lookup: CDR1 SEHNR, CDR2 FQNEAQ (reference sequence). The CDR3 is made up of 17 amino acids. The V segment lost 1 base and the J segment 2 bases; nucleotides outside the gene matches: 8. CDR3 sequence: CASSLGGLLADTDTQYF. CDR3 DNA sequence: TGTGCCAGCAGCTTAGGGGGCCTACTAGCGGACACAGATACGCAGTATTTT.

This rearrangement joins TRBV19 to TRBJ2-1; TRBD1 agrees at 10 bases. This CDR3 spans 15 amino acids. The V gene's germline CDR1 is LNHDA and CDR2 SQIVND (reference sequence). Losses at the gene ends were 5 bases for V and 2 bases for J; bases not matched to a gene: 3. The CDR3 loop reads CASSVGTGAYNEQFF. CDR3 in DNA: TGTGCCAGTAGTGTGGGGACAGGGGCCTACAATGAGCAGTTCTTC.

This chain links TRBV7-9 with TRBJ1-2; 8 bases agree with TRBD1. Germline-derived CDR1 and CDR2 are SEHNR and FQNEAQ (reference sequence). V shed 2 bases and J 5 bases; nucleotides not matched to a gene: 4. The CDR3 contains 14 residues. The CDR3 region has the DNA TGTGCCAGCAGCTTAACAGGGGGGCGGTATGGCTACACCTTC. Its translation: CASSLTGGRYGYTF.

The rearrangement joins TRBV6-5 to TRBJ1-2; no firm D call. This CDR3 contains 10 residues. V was clipped by 11 bases and J by 8 bases, with 12 bases between them. Germline CDR1 is MNHEY and CDR2 is SVGAGI. CDR3 residues: CAVGSEGYTF. The CDR3 region has the DNA TGTGCCGTCGGGTCCGAAGGCTACACCTTC.

The V call is TRBV28, the J call TRBJ1-2; D gene unclear. Germline CDR1 is MDHEN and CDR2 is SYDVKM. CDR3 length: 13 residues. V lost 6 bases and J lost 2, with 10 bases in between. The CDR3 region is CASSYRPNYGYTF. The CDR3 region has the DNA TGTGCCAGCAGCTATAGACCGAACTATGGCTACACCTTC.

This clone was counted a few times. The rearrangement uses TRBV14 and TRBJ1-3, with unresolved D. The V end lost 4 bases, the J end lost 0 bases, and 4 bases lay between the germline ends. The CDR3 totals 13 residues. The germline CDR1 and CDR2 sequences are SGHDN and FVKESK. The CDR3 DNA is TGTGCCAGCAGCCTCATCTCTGGAAACACCATATATTTT. Residues: CASSLISGNTIYF.

The rearrangement uses TRBV5-1 and TRBJ2-1; D is possibly TRBD2 (6 bases). The length of the CDR3 is 13 residues. Trimming removed 4 bases from V and 9 bases from J, with 14 bases in between. Germline lookup yields CDR1 SGHRS and CDR2 YFSETQ. The DNA for the CDR3 is TGCGCCAGCAGCGGGCGACTGGAGGGTGAGCAGTTCTTC. It codes for CASSGRLEGEQFF.

This chain joins TRBV10-3 and TRBJ2-7, with 7 bases aligning to TRBD1. This CDR3 spans 13 amino acids. Trimming cost V 4 bases and J 2 bases; bases outside gene matches: 2. The germline gives CDR1 ENHRY, CDR2 SYGVKD. Here the CDR3 DNA reads TGTGCCATCAGTGGCCAGGGGGCCTACGAGCAGTACTTC. Translating it yields CAISGQGAYEQYF.

The genes are TRBV25-1 and TRBJ2-1; 7 nucleotides agree with TRBD2. There are 15 residues in the CDR3. Germline V gives CDR1 MGHDK, CDR2 SYGVNS. The trim removed 4 bases at V and 4 bases at J, leaving 7 bases unmatched. The CDR3 spells CASSAFTSAYNEQFF. DNA for the CDR3: TGTGCCAGCAGTGCTTTCACTAGCGCTTACAATGAGCAGTTCTTC.

The chain couples TRBV19 to TRBJ1-4, with D possibly matching TRBD1 (5 bases). V shed 1 base and J shed 0 bases, with 15 bases lying between them. The CDR3 extends over 18 amino acids. Germline V gene data show CDR1 as LNHDA and CDR2 as SQIVND (reference sequence). This CDR3 is CASSIVTGSGATNEKLFF. The CDR3, as DNA: TGTGCCAGTAGTATAGTCACAGGCTCGGGAGCAACTAATGAAAAACTGTTTTTT.

The rearrangement joins TRBV6-5 to TRBJ1-4; D might be TRBD1 (6 bases). CDR1 and CDR2 from the germline V gene are MNHEY and SVGAGI. The CDR3 loop spans 15 amino acids. Trimming took 2 bases from V and 3 from J, leaving 10 bases between them. The CDR3 coding sequence is TGTGCCAGCAGTTACGTACAGGGATCTAATGAAAAACTGTTTTTT. It is translated as CASSYVQGSNEKLFF.

In this sample, this clone turned up a few times. This sequence joins TRBV28 and TRBJ2-7; possible D gene TRBD2, 5 bases. Trimming took off 2 bases at V and 7 bases at J, with 12 bases between the two ends. This CDR3 is built from 13 residues. Germline CDR1 and CDR2: MDHEN and SYDVKM. CDR3 region: CASSLVNGIEQYF. CDR3 in DNA: TGTGCCAGCAGTTTAGTAAACGGGATAGAGCAGTACTTC.

The J gene is TRBJ2-1, the V gene TRBV12-5, with 8 bases that match TRBD2. This CDR3 spans 17 amino acids. Germline CDR1 is LGHNT and CDR2 is FRNRAP. The J segment lost 2 bases and the V segment lost 0 bases, leaving 6 bases of the junction unmatched. The CDR3 DNA is TGTGCTAGTGGTTTGGTATCCCCAGCGGGGGCCTACAATGAGCAGTTCTTC. It translates to CASGLVSPAGAYNEQFF.

V usage is TRBV19 and J usage is TRBJ1-1; D possibly corresponds to TRBD1 (6 bases). This CDR3 region has 17 residues. Trimming removed 5 bases at V and 0 bases at J, with 19 bases between. From germline, CDR1 is LNHDA and CDR2 SQIVND (reference sequence). This CDR3 reads CASSLLPGQNMNTEAFF. In nucleotides, the CDR3 is TGTGCCAGTAGTCTCCTTCCGGGACAAAATATGAACACTGAAGCTTTCTTT.

The V gene is TRBV5-1, the J gene TRBJ2-3; 7 bases match TRBD2. Germline lookup yields CDR1 SGHRS and CDR2 YFSETQ. This CDR3 region has 18 residues. The junction had 15 bases not matched to a gene; V was cut back by 2 bases and J by 3 bases. The CDR3 DNA is TGCGCCAGCAGCTTTGGCTCGGGCGGGAGCTCCATAACAGATACGCAGTATTTT. Its protein product is CASSFGSGGSSITDTQYF.